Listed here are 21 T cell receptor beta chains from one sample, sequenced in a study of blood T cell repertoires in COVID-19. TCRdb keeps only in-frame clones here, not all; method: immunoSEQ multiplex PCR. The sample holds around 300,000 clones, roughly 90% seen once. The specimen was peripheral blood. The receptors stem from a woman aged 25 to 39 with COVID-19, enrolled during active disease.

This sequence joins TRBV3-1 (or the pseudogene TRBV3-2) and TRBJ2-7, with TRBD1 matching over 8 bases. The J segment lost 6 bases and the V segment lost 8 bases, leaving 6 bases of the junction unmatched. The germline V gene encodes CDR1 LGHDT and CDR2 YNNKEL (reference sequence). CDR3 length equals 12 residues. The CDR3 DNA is TGTGCCAGCCGACAGGGGCCAGGCGAGCAGTACTTC. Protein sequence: CASRQGPGEQYF.

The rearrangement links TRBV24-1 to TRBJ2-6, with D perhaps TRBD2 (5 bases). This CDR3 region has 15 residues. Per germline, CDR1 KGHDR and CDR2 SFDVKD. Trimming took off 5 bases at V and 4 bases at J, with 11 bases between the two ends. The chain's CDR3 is CATSGTGIGANVLTF. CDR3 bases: TGTGCCACCAGTGGGACGGGAATCGGGGCCAACGTCCTGACTTTC.

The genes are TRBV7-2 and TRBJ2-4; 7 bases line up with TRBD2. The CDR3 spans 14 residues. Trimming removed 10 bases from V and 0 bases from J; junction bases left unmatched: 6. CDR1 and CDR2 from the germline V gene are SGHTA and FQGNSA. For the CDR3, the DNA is TGTGCCACCTCGCTAGCGGTAGCCAAAAACATTCAGTACTTC. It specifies CATSLAVAKNIQYF.

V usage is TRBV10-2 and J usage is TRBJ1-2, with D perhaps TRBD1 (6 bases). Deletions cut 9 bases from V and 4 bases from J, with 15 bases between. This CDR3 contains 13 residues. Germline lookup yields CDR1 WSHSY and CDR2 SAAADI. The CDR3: CASTQTGIYGYTF. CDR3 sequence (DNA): TGCGCCAGTACCCAAACAGGGATCTATGGCTACACCTTC.

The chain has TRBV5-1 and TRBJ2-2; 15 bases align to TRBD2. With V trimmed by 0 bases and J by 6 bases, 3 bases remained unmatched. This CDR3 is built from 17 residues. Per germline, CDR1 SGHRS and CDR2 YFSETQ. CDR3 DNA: TGCGCCAGCAGCTTGGCCGGACTAGCGGGAGGGCCCGGGGAGCTGTTTTTT. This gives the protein CASSLAGLAGGPGELFF. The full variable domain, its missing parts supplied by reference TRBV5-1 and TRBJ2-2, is KAGVTQTPRYLIKTRGQQVTLSCSPISGHRSVSWYQQTPGQGLQFLFEYFSETQRNKGNFPGRFSGRQFSNSRSEMNVSTLELGDSALYLCASSLAGLAGGPGELFFGEGSRLTVL.

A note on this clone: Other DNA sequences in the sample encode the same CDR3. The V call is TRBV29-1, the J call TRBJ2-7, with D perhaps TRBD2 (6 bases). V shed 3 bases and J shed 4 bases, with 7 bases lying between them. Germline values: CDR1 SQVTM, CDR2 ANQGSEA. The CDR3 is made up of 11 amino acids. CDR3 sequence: CSVDRGYEQYF. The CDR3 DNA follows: TGCAGCGTTGACCGGGGGTACGAGCAGTACTTC.

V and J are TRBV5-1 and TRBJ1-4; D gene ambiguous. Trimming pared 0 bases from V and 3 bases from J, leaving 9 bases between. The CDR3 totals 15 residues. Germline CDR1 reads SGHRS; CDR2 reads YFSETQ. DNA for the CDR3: TGCGCCAGCAGCTTGGTAACCGCGGCTAATGAAAAACTGTTTTTT. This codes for CASSLVTAANEKLFF. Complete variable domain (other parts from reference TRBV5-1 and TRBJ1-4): KAGVTQTPRYLIKTRGQQVTLSCSPISGHRSVSWYQQTPGQGLQFLFEYFSETQRNKGNFPGRFSGRQFSNSRSEMNVSTLELGDSALYLCASSLVTAANEKLFFGSGTQLSVL.

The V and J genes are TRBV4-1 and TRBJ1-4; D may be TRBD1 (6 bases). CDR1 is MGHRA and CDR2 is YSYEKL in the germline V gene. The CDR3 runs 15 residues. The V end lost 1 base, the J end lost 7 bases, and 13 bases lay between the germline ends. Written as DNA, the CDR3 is TGCGCCAGCAGCCAAGCAGGGGCGTCACGTGAAAAACTGTTTTTT. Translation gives CASSQAGASREKLFF.

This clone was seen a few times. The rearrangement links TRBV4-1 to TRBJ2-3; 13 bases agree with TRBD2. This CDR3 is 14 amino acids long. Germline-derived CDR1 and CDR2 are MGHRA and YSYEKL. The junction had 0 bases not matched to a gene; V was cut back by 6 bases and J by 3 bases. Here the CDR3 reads CASRLAGGTDTQYF. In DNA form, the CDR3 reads TGCGCCAGCAGACTAGCGGGAGGGACAGATACGCAGTATTTT.

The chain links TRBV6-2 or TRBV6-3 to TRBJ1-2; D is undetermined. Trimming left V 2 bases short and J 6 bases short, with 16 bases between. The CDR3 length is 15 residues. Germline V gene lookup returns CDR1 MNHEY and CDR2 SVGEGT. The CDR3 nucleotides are TGTGCCAGCAGTTACGGTCGACTGGCGGAGGATGGCTACACCTTC. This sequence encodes CASSYGRLAEDGYTF.

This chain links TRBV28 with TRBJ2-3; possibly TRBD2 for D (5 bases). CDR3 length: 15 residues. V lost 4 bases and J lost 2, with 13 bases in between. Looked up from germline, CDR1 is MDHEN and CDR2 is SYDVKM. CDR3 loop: CASSWKRPFTDTQYF. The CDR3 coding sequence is TGTGCCAGCAGTTGGAAGCGGCCCTTCACAGATACGCAGTATTTT. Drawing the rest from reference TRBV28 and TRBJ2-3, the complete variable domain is DVKVTQSSRYLVKRTGEKVFLECVQDMDHENMFWYRQDPGLGLRLIYFSYDVKMKEKGDIPEGYSVSREKKERFSLILESASTNQTSMYLCASSWKRPFTDTQYFGPGTRLTVL.

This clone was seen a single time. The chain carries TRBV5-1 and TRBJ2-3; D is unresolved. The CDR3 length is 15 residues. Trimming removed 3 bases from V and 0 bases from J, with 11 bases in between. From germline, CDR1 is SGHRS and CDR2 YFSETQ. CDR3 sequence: CASSSKLHSTDTQYF. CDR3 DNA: TGCGCCAGCAGCTCGAAACTTCATAGCACAGATACGCAGTATTTT.

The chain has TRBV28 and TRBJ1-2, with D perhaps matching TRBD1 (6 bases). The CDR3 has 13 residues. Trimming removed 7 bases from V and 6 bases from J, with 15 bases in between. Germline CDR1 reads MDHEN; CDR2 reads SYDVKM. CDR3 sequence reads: CASKVPDSHGYTF. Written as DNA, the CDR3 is TGTGCCAGCAAAGTCCCGGACAGCCATGGCTACACCTTC.

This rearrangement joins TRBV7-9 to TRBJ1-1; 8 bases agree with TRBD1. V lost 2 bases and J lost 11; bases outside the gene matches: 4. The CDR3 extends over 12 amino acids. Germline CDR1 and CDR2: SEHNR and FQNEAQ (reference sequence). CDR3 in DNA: TGTGCCAGCAGCTTACCGGACAGGGCCGCTTTCTTT. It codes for CASSLPDRAAFF. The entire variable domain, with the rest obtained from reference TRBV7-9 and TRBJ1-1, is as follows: DTGVSQNPRHKITKRGQNVTFRCDPISEHNRLYWYRQTLGQGPEFLTYFQNEAQLEKSRLLSDRFSAERPKGSFSTLEIQRTEQGDSAMYLCASSLPDRAAFFGQGTRLTVV.

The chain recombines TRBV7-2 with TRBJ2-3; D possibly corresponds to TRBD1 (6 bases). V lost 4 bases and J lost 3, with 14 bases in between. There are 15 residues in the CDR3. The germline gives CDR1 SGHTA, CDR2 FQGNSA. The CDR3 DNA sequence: TGTGCCAGCAGCTACCAGGGGATAGTGACAGATACGCAGTATTTT. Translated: CASSYQGIVTDTQYF.

The DNA of the CDR3 is TGTGCCAGCAGCCCCGGGACAGGAGCCTACGAGCAGTACTTC. It codes for CASSPGTGAYEQYF. V gene TRBV5-6 combines with J gene TRBJ2-7, with 8 nucleotides matching TRBD1. CDR1 is SGHDT and CDR2 is YYEEEE in the germline V gene. V trimming: 4 bases; J trimming: 2 bases; junction bases outside the gene matches: 5. There are 14 residues in the CDR3.

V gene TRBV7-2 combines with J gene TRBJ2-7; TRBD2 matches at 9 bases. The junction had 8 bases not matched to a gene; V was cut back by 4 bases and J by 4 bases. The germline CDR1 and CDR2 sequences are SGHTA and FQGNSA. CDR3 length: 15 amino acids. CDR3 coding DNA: TGTGCCAGCAGCTCCGGACTAGCGTACAGTTACGAGCAGTACTTC. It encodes CASSSGLAYSYEQYF.

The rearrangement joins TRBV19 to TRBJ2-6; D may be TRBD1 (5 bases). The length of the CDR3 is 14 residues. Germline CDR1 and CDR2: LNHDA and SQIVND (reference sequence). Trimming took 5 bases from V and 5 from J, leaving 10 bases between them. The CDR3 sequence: CASSPGARANVLTF. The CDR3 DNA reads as TGTGCCAGTAGTCCTGGGGCTAGGGCCAACGTCCTGACTTTC.

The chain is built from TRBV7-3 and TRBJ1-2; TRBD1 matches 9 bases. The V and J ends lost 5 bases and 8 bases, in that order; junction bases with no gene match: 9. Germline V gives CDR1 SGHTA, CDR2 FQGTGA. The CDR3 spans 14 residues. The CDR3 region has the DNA TGTGCCAGCAGCGGACACGAGACAGGGGGAGGCTACACCTTC. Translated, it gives CASSGHETGGGYTF.

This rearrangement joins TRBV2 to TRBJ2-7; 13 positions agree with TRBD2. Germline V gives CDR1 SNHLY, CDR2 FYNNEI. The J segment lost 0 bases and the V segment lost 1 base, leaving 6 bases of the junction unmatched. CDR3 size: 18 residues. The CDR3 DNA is TGTGCCAGCAGTGAAGGTAGGGGACTAGCGGGATCCTCCTACGAGCAGTACTTC. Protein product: CASSEGRGLAGSSYEQYF.

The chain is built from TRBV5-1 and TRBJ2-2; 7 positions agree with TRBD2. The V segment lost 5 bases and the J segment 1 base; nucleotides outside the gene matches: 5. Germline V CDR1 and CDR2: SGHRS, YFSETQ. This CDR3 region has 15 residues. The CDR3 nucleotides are TGCGCCAGCAGGTCGAGGGAGGGGAACACCGGGGAGCTGTTTTTT. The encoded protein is CASRSREGNTGELFF.